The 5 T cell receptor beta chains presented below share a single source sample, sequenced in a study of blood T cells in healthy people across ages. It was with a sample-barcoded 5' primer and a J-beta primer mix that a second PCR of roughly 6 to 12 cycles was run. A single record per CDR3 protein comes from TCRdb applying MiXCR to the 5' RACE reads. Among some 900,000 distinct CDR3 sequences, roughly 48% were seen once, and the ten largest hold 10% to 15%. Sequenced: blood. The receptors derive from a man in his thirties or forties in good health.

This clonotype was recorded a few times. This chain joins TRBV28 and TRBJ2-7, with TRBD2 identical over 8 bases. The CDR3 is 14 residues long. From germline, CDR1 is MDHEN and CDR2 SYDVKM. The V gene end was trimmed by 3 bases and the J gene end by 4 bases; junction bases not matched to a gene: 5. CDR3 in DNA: TGTGCCAGCAGTTTTCTTGGACTAGCATACGAGCAGTACTTC. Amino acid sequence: CASSFLGLAYEQYF.

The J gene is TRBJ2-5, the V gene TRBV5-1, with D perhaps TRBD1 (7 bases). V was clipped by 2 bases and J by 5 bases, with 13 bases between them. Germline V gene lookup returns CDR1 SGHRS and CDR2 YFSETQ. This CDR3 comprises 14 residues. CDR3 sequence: CASSFQQGRETQYF. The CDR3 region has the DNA TGCGCCAGCAGCTTCCAACAGGGGAGGGAGACCCAGTACTTC.

CDR3 region: CATRDSGNNYEQYF. CDR3 DNA: TGTGCCACCAGAGACAGCGGAAACAACTACGAGCAGTACTTC. This chain links TRBV24-1 with TRBJ2-7; D might be TRBD1 or TRBD2, each matching 5 bases. CDR1 and CDR2 (germline): KGHDR, SFDVKD. CDR3 length: 14 residues. The V end lost 7 bases, the J end lost 3 bases, and 15 bases lay between the germline ends.

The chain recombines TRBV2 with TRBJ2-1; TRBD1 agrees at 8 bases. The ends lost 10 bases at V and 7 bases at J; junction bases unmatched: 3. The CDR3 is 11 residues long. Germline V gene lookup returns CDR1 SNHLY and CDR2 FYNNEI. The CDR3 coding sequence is TGTGCCATCAGGGGGCGAAATGAGCAGTTCTTC. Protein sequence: CAIRGRNEQFF. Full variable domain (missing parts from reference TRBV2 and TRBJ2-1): EPEVTQTPSHQVTQMGQEVILRCVPISNHLYFYWYRQILGQKVEFLVSFYNNEISEKSEIFDDQFSVERPDGSNFTLKIRSTKLEDSAMYFCAIRGRNEQFFGPGTRLTVL.

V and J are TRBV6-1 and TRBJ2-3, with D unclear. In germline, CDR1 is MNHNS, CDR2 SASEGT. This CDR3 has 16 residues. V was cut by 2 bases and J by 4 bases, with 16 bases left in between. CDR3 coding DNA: TGTGCCAGCAGTGAAAGGCCTGGCGCCCCCGCAGATACGCAGTATTTT. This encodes CASSERPGAPADTQYF.